The rows below give T cell receptor beta chains drawn from one sample of a study of shared clonotypes between healthy human individuals. Only in-frame clones appear in the TCRdb table, and some are missing; sequencing was by immunoSEQ multiplex PCR. In the table there are millions of clones, 85% to 95% of which are singletons. The sequencing sample was made of naive CD4+ T cells sorted from blood. The receptors were sampled from a man aged 18 to 29 in good health. The CDR3 runs from the conserved cysteine through the conserved F or W. The D gene is left open where the match is weak. Size is omitted from some rows. Given values are once, few, many or a class for expanded clones.

. TRBJ2-7 . TRBV18 CASSPGTHEQYF TGTGCCAGCTCACCTGGGACTCACGAGCAGTACTTC
. TRBJ2-5 TRBD1 TRBV19 CASRDRGRETQYF TGTGCCAGTAGGGACAGGGGGCGGGAGACCCAGTACTTC
. TRBJ1-4 . TRBV5-6 CASSLGSRLFF TGTGCCAGCAGCTTGGGGAGTCGACTGTTTTTT
. TRBJ2-1 TRBD1 TRBV6-6 CASRETGTPSEEFF TGTGCCAGCAGGGAGACAGGGACACCCAGTGAGGAGTTCTTC
. TRBJ2-3 TRBD2 TRBV6-1 CASSESSGSRTDTQYF TGTGCCAGCAGTGAAAGTAGCGGGAGCCGCACAGATACGCAGTATTTT
. TRBJ1-2 . TRBV6-1 CASKLTNYGYTF TGTGCCAGCAAATTAACCAACTATGGCTACACCTTC
. TRBJ1-3 . TRBV10-3 CAIKTTGTRDTIYF TGTGCCATCAAGACGACCGGGACTCGGGACACCATATATTTT
. TRBJ1-1 TRBD1 TRBV5-1 CASSSQGGTAEAFF TGCGCCAGCAGCTCCCAGGGGGGAACGGCTGAAGCTTTCTTT
. TRBJ2-5 . TRBV9 CASSPQTHTGTQYF TGTGCCAGCAGCCCCCAGACCCATACTGGGACCCAGTACTTC
once TRBJ2-7 . TRBV20-1 CSAPEDYEQYF TGCAGTGCTCCCGAGGACTACGAGCAGTACTTC
. TRBJ1-2 TRBD1 TRBV19 CATRDRGIYGYTF TGTGCCACGAGGGACAGGGGGATTTATGGCTACACCTTC
. TRBJ2-5 . TRBV7-2 CASSLGDSETQYF TGTGCCAGCAGCTTAGGGGATTCGGAGACCCAGTACTTC
. TRBJ2-5 . TRBV5-4 CASSLGSGHQETQYF TGTGCCAGCAGCTTGGGGTCCGGGCACCAAGAGACCCAGTACTTC
. TRBJ1-4 TRBD1 TRBV6-5 CASSRSGGTHEKLFF TGTGCCAGCAGCCGATCAGGGGGCACTCATGAAAAACTGTTTTTT
. TRBJ2-2 TRBD2 TRBV5-1 CASSPGGATGELFF TGCGCCAGCAGCCCGGGGGGTGCCACCGGGGAGCTGTTTTTT
. TRBJ2-5 TRBD1 TRBV5-4 CASSLDRGRETQYF TGTGCCAGCAGCTTGGACAGGGGGCGAGAGACCCAGTACTTC
. TRBJ2-3 . TRBV7-2 CASSSGYTDTQYF TGTGCCAGCAGCTCTGGATACACAGATACGCAGTATTTT
once TRBJ2-1 TRBD1 TRBV18 CASSLQDRAGEQFF TGTGCCAGCTCCCTACAGGACAGGGCGGGTGAGCAGTTCTTC
. TRBJ2-7 TRBD2 TRBV18 CASRTSAGSYEQYF TGTGCCAGCCGTACTAGCGCCGGCTCCTACGAGCAGTACTTC
. TRBJ1-2 TRBD1 TRBV5-1 CASSLDPPGQDPSGYTF TGCGCCAGCAGCCTAGACCCACCGGGACAGGATCCTTCGGGCTACACCTTC
. TRBJ2-2 TRBD1 TRBV23-1 CASSLLGQGAAGELFF TGCGCCAGCAGTCTCCTGGGACAGGGGGCAGCCGGGGAGCTGTTTTTT
. TRBJ2-7 . TRBV5-6 CASLGTSYEQYF TGTGCCAGCTTAGGGACATCCTACGAGCAGTACTTC
. TRBJ1-6 . TRBV27 CASRGDPYNSPLHF TGTGCCAGCAGGGGGGACCCCTATAATTCACCCCTCCACTTT
. TRBJ2-2 TRBD1 TRBV5-6 CASSQTGANTGELFF TGTGCCAGCAGCCAGACAGGGGCGAACACCGGGGAGCTGTTTTTT
. TRBJ2-3 TRBD2 TRBV30 CAWSPGGGADTQYF TGTGCCTGGAGCCCCGGTGGGGGGGCAGATACGCAGTATTTT
. TRBJ1-2 TRBD1 TRBV10-3 CAISTGTGASYGYTF TGTGCCATCAGTACCGGGACAGGGGCAAGCTATGGCTACACCTTC
. TRBJ1-1 . TRBV6-1 CASTNTFGGNTEAFF TGTGCCAGCACTAATACATTCGGTGGGAACACTGAAGCTTTCTTT
. TRBJ1-2 . TRBV15 CATSLGENYGYTF TGTGCCACCAGTTTGGGGGAGAACTATGGCTACACCTTC
. TRBJ1-5 TRBD1 TRBV30 CAWSGKGGWVNQPQHF TGTGCCTGGAGTGGGAAAGGGGGCTGGGTAAATCAGCCCCAGCATTTT
. TRBJ1-4 TRBD1 TRBV7-2 CASSLTGRDEKLFF TGTGCCAGCAGCCTGACAGGGAGGGATGAAAAACTGTTTTTT